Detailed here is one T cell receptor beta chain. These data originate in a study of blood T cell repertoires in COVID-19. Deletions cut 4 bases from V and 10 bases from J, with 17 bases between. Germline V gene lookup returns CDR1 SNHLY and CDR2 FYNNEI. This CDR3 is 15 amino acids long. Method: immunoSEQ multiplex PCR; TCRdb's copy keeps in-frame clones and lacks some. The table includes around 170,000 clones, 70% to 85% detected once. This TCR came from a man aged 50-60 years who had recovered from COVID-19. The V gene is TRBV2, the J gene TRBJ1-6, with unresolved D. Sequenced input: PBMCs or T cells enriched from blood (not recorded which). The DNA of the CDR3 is TGTGCCAGCAGTGCGGAGGCCGGGGAAGGGTCACCCCTCCACTTT. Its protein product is CASSAEAGEGSPLHF.